Sequencing of this TCR beta chain was carried out in a study of blood T cell repertoires in COVID-19. Turning to the study itself: Samples taken during acute and convalescent COVID-19 were collected in the United States, Italy and Spain. Sample material is recorded as cDNA or gDNA derived from T cells, B-cell-depleted T cells, or PBMCs.

Methods used by the authors: Using reference gene primer amplification, nucleated cell counts were estimated. Method: immunoSEQ multiplex PCR; TCRdb's copy keeps in-frame clones and lacks some. V and J calls and clone size follow that table, whereas D and trimming were derived from the DNA. Among about 180,000 clones listed, roughly nine tenths were seen once. The CDR3 is made up of 16 amino acids. In germline, CDR1 is SGHAT, CDR2 FQNNGV. Trimming stripped 5 bases from V and 4 bases from J, with 20 bases between. The gene calls are TRBV11-2 and TRBJ1-2; D is undetermined. The TCR was taken from a man aged 70-80 years with active or convalescent COVID-19. Sequenced: peripheral blood. The CDR3 sequence is CASSPAQVGEGYGYTF. CDR3 DNA sequence: TGTGCCAGCAGCCCGGCTCAAGTCGGGGAAGGCTATGGCTACACCTTC. Drawing the rest from reference TRBV11-2 and TRBJ1-2, the complete variable domain is EAGVAQSPRYKIIEKRQSVAFWCNPISGHATLYWYQQILGQGPKLLIQFQNNGVVDDSQLPKDRFSAERLKGVDSTLKIQPAKLEDSAVYLCASSPAQVGEGYGYTFGSGTRLTVV.